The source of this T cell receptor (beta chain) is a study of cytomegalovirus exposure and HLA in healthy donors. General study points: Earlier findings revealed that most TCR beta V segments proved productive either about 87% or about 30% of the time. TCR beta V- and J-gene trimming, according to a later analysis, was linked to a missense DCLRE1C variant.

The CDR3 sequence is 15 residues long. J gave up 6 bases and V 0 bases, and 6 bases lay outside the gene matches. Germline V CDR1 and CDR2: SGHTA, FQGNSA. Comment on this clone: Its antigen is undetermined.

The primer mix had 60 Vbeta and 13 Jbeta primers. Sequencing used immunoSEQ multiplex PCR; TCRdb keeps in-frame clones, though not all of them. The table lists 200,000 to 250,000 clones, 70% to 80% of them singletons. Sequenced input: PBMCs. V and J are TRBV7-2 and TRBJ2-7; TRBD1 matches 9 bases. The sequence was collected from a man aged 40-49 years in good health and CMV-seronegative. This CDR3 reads CASSLATGGSGEQYF. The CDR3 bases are TGTGCCAGCAGCTTAGCGACAGGGGGTTCGGGCGAGCAGTACTTC.